A single sample gave rise to the 20 T cell receptor beta chains below, sequenced in a study of CD8+ T cells in alopecia areata. After isolation, RNA underwent reverse transcription to generate cDNA as the sequencing template. The assay was immunoSEQ multiplex PCR, and TCRdb's table has in-frame clones only and misses some. The sample lists about 180,000 clones, roughly 53% occurring once. Treatment noted: oral pan-JAK inhibitor, 5-10 mg twice daily. Here the sequenced sample was CD8+ T cells sorted from blood, taken at week 24, from a patient treated with tofacitinib. Every receptor here comes from a human donor with alopecia areata.

The V and J genes are TRBV27 and TRBJ1-5; no definite D call. The germline V gene has CDR1 MNHEY and CDR2 SMNVEV (reference sequence). This CDR3 is built from 12 residues. The V and J ends lost 5 bases and 3 bases respectively, with 5 bases between them. The CDR3 DNA follows: TGTGCCAGCAGTCCGCCCAATCAGCCCCAGCATTTT. Its protein is CASSPPNQPQHF.

The J gene is TRBJ2-2, the V gene TRBV27, with TRBD1 identical over 7 bases. V gave up 6 bases and J gave up 4 bases; unmatched junction bases: 5. The germline V gene has CDR1 MNHEY and CDR2 SMNVEV (reference sequence). This CDR3 region has 14 residues. CDR3 region: CASSWTGLTGELFF. The CDR3 nucleotides read TGTGCCAGCAGCTGGACAGGTCTCACCGGGGAGCTGTTTTTT.

The chain joins TRBV27 to TRBJ1-1; no firm D call. Trimming shortened V by 0 bases and J by 1 base, and 9 bases separated the two germline ends. The V gene's germline CDR1 is MNHEY and CDR2 SMNVEV (reference sequence). The CDR3 extends over 15 amino acids. CDR3: CASSLSDGSNTEAFF. The DNA of the CDR3 is TGTGCCAGCAGTTTATCGGACGGATCGAACACTGAAGCTTTCTTT.

The rearrangement links TRBV29-1 to TRBJ1-2; D is uncertain. The CDR3 is made up of 13 amino acids. CDR1 and CDR2 (germline): SQVTM, ANQGSEA. Deletions cut 7 bases from V and 3 bases from J, with 15 bases between. CDR3: CSARTSVDYGYTF. CDR3 coding DNA: TGCAGCGCCCGTACTTCCGTCGACTATGGCTACACCTTC.

The chain is built from TRBV30 and TRBJ1-2; D might be TRBD1 (5 bases). The germline gives CDR1 GTSNPN, CDR2 SVGIG (reference sequence). There are 14 residues in the CDR3. V gave up 2 bases and J gave up 2 bases, with 12 bases separating them. This chain's CDR3 is CAWSSGGSNYGYTF. The CDR3 DNA is TGTGCCTGGAGTTCGGGGGGGAGCAACTATGGCTACACCTTC.

On this clone itself: This specimen includes other DNA sequences encoding the same CDR3. V usage is TRBV30 and J usage is TRBJ1-3; D ambiguous. With 5 bases removed from V and 4 bases from J, the gap between germline ends came to 3 bases. Germline CDR1 and CDR2: GTSNPN and SVGIG (reference sequence). This CDR3 contains 10 residues. DNA of the CDR3: TGTGCCTGGGGAGGAAACACCATATATTTT. Protein: CAWGGNTIYF. The full variable domain, completed using reference TRBV30 and TRBJ1-3, is SQTIHQWPATLVQPVGSPLSLECTVEGTSNPNLYWYRQAAGRGLQLLFYSVGIGQISSEVPQNLSASRPQDRQFILSSKKLLLSDSGFYLCAWGGNTIYFGEGSWLTVV.

V is TRBV30 and J is TRBJ1-3; 11 bases match TRBD1. The V segment lost 3 bases and the J segment 3 bases; nucleotides outside the gene matches: 7. Germline CDR1 is GTSNPN and CDR2 is SVGIG (reference sequence). The CDR3 is 16 residues long. CDR3 in amino acids: CAWSVGQGAYGNTIYF. In nucleotides, the CDR3 is TGTGCCTGGAGCGTAGGACAGGGGGCGTATGGAAACACCATATATTTT. Using reference TRBV30 and TRBJ1-3 for the parts outside the CDR3, the full variable domain is SQTIHQWPATLVQPVGSPLSLECTVEGTSNPNLYWYRQAAGRGLQLLFYSVGIGQISSEVPQNLSASRPQDRQFILSSKKLLLSDSGFYLCAWSVGQGAYGNTIYFGEGSWLTVV.

The V call is TRBV29-1, the J call TRBJ2-5; D not resolved. Germline CDR1 reads SQVTM; CDR2 reads ANQGSEA. This CDR3 region has 11 residues. V lost 5 bases and J 4 bases, leaving 8 bases between the germline ends. The CDR3 reads CSVPFRETQYF. The CDR3 coding sequence is TGCAGCGTTCCCTTTCGAGAGACCCAGTACTTC. Supplemented by reference TRBV29-1 and TRBJ2-5, the full variable domain reads SAVISQKPSRDICQRGTSLTIQCQVDSQVTMMFWYRQQPGQSLTLIATANQGSEATYESGFVIDKFPISRPNLTFSTLTVSNMSPEDSSIYLCSVPFRETQYFGPGTRLLVL.

A few counts support this clone. The chain recombines TRBV29-1 with TRBJ2-3; 14 nucleotides match TRBD2. Germline trimming cut 6 bases from V and 2 bases from J; bases unmatched to any gene: 7. Germline CDR1 reads SQVTM; CDR2 reads ANQGSEA. This CDR3 region has 16 residues. CDR3 nucleotide sequence: TGCAGCGTAGAGGGGACTAGCGGGGGAGACACAGATACGCAGTATTTT. Protein sequence: CSVEGTSGGDTDTQYF.

In its sample, this clone was seen a few times. V and J are TRBV19 and TRBJ2-1, with 9 bases lining up with TRBD2. Germline assignment: CDR1 LNHDA and CDR2 SQIVND (reference sequence). Trimming removed 5 bases from V and 4 bases from J; junction bases left unmatched: 15. This CDR3 region has 18 residues. CDR3 in amino acids: CASSYLLEAGGRYNEQFF. The CDR3 DNA follows: TGTGCCAGTAGTTACCTACTAGAGGCGGGGGGGCGTTACAATGAGCAGTTCTTC.

To note about this clone: One junction end does not reproduce the germline sequence, and a read error may be involved. The same CDR3 arises from other DNA sequences in this sample as well. The chain is built from TRBV29-1 and TRBJ2-7, with D perhaps matching TRBD2 (6 bases). Germline values: CDR1 SQVTM, CDR2 ANQGSEA. The CDR3 sequence is 11 residues long. The CDR3 DNA follows: TGCAGCGTTCGGGACTCCGACGAGCAGTACTTC. Protein product: CSVRDSDEQYF.

V usage is TRBV4-3 and J usage is TRBJ1-2; 8 bases are a match to TRBD1. Unmatched junction bases numbered 7, after V lost 1 base and J lost 0 bases. The CDR3 is made up of 17 amino acids. CDR1 is LGHNA, CDR2 YSLEER, per germline. The CDR3, as DNA: TGCGCCAGCAGCCAAGTCAACAGGGGGGGTCCTAACTATGGCTACACCTTC. This translates into CASSQVNRGGPNYGYTF.

This chain links TRBV6-5 with TRBJ1-4; no reliable D call. The CDR3 extends over 15 amino acids. The germline V gene encodes CDR1 MNHEY and CDR2 SVGAGI. Trimming removed 6 bases from V and 8 bases from J, with 19 bases in between. CDR3 region: CASSQYEGGEEKLFF. The DNA of the CDR3 is TGTGCCAGCAGCCAGTACGAGGGAGGAGAGGAAAAACTGTTTTTT.

This chain connects TRBV7-8 to TRBJ1-6; D ambiguous. The CDR3 is made up of 17 amino acids. The V end was cut by 1 base, the J end by 3 bases, with 13 bases between. In germline, CDR1 is SGHVS, CDR2 FQNEAQ. CDR3 bases: TGTGCCAGCAGCTTAGAGGAGAGGGTGAACTATAATTCACCCCTCCACTTT. Translating gives CASSLEERVNYNSPLHF.

Here the CDR3 DNA reads TGTGCCAGTGGAACAACTAAGGGATTCGGCGGGGAGCTGTTTTTT. The encoded protein is CASGTTKGFGGELFF. The chain employs TRBV19 and TRBJ2-2, with D unclear. The germline gives CDR1 LNHDA, CDR2 SQIVND (reference sequence). This CDR3 comprises 15 residues. V was cut by 8 bases and J by 7 bases, with 20 bases left in between.

The chain is built from TRBV6-1 and TRBJ2-7; D is perhaps TRBD1 (5 bases). This CDR3 comprises 14 residues. V lost 8 bases and J lost 3, with 17 bases in between. Germline assignment: CDR1 MNHNS and CDR2 SASEGT. Here the CDR3 reads CASDRRASLYEQYF. CDR3 sequence (DNA): TGTGCCAGCGACCGCAGGGCCTCCCTCTACGAGCAGTACTTC.

For the CDR3, the DNA is TGTGCCAGCAGGTCGGATACGCAGTATTTT. It codes for CASRSDTQYF. The chain uses TRBV11-2 and TRBJ2-3; D ambiguous. The V end lost 6 bases, the J end lost 6 bases, and 4 bases lay between the germline ends. Germline CDR1 is SGHAT and CDR2 is FQNNGV. The CDR3 consists of 10 residues.

The J gene is TRBJ2-3, the V gene TRBV6-5, with 8 bases aligning to TRBD2. Germline V gene data show CDR1 as MNHEY and CDR2 as SVGAGI. The CDR3 extends over 14 amino acids. Trimming at V came to 5 bases and at J to 2 bases, leaving 3 bases not matched to a gene. Here the CDR3 reads CASSLAGYTDTQYF. Here the CDR3 DNA reads TGTGCCAGCAGTCTAGCGGGTTACACAGATACGCAGTATTTT.

The chain has TRBV7-8 and TRBJ2-7; D is possibly TRBD2 (5 bases). Deletions cut 1 base from V and 2 bases from J, with 12 bases between. Germline loops: CDR1 SGHVS, CDR2 FQNEAQ. The CDR3 extends over 15 amino acids. CDR3 in amino acids: CASSLGLADTYEQYF. The CDR3 DNA sequence: TGTGCCAGCAGCTTAGGGCTAGCTGATACCTACGAGCAGTACTTC.

The rearrangement links TRBV9 to TRBJ1-2; 8 nucleotides agree with TRBD1. The CDR3 is 18 residues long. The germline CDR1 and CDR2 sequences are SGDLS and YYNGEE. J lost 3 bases, V lost 4 bases, and 17 bases had no gene match. The CDR3 DNA reads as TGTGCCAGCAGCATACGGACAGGGAAGAAGATGAATGACTATGGCTACACCTTC. Residues: CASSIRTGKKMNDYGYTF.